This TCR beta chain is from a study of blood T cell repertoires in COVID-19 (dated by TCRdb to the early 2020s). Context from the whole study: The collaborator samples originated in the United States, Italy and Spain and spanned the acute and convalescent phases of COVID-19. Samples came from the ongoing ImmuneRACE study (first 160 participants) plus 1,254 subjects from 6 global collaborators. Where available, HLA class I and class II types were obtained from metadata supplied by the sample provider rather than from assay-based typing. Sample metadata almost always included a de-identified subject ID, COVID-19 status, age in years and sex. Deeply sampled blood TCRbeta repertoires from subjects exposed to, actively infected with, or recovered from COVID-19 were included in the dataset. The material from the prospective study consisted of cDNA or gDNA derived from T cells, B-cell-depleted T cells, or PBMCs. A freely available public database, intended as a resource for researchers studying the immune response to SARS-CoV-2, is where the repertoires were released.

Points on this clone: Its antigen target is currently unknown. Per-base quality was not reported, and no clone a single base away is much larger than it.

Findings and caveats that apply to the study as a whole: The amount of clinical and demographic metadata varied by source and participant and was provided uncurated.

At one collaborating source in Seattle, patients were enrolled during active infection and were followed longitudinally through the course of disease. Each collaborating institution followed its own protocols to collect whole blood in K2EDTA tubes. For TCRbeta analysis, collaborators shipped samples in one of three forms: frozen whole blood, isolated PBMCs, or DNA extracted from either of those sample types. Based on the germline V gene (reference sequence), the CDR1 and CDR2 sequences are LGHDT and YNNKEL. Trimming takes 5 bases off V and 2 bases off J; junction bases not matched to a gene: 0. The cysteine opens and the phenylalanine closes a CDR3 of 13 amino acids. Only the CDR3 DNA stays, 39 bases, in frame from base 1. The immunoSEQ Assay, a bias-controlled multiplex PCR, was used to amplify TCRbeta CDR3 regions from genomic DNA. Turning to the authors' computational methods: Within the assay, amplification of reference gene primers was used to estimate how many nucleated cells each sample contained. Sequence reads were collapsed and filtered to measure the absolute abundance of every unique TCRbeta CDR3 rearrangement. Productive Simpson clonality was computed per sample as the square root of Simpson's diversity index over productive rearrangements. In TCRdb, the immuneACCESS table is reduced to in-frame sequences with V and J assigned. These tables do not hold every clone; where another copy was compared, an unresolved V gene accounts for under half, and the others remain unexplained. V, J and clone size are those of that table, while D and trimming were read from the DNA. The sample table contains a few hundred thousand clones; only one count was recorded for nearly 90% of them. The ten largest clonotypes hold 2.1% of the sample.

Sequenced material: peripheral blood. This clonotype originated in a woman aged 55-70 years with COVID-19, enrolled during active disease. This receptor chain uses TRBV3-1 (or the pseudogene TRBV3-2) and TRBJ1-5; 7 bases in the junction line up with TRBD1. CDR3 region: CASSGTGNQPQHF. At the DNA level, the sequence is TGTGCCAGCAGCGGGACAGGCAATCAGCCCCAGCATTTT.